This TCR beta chain emerged from a study of patients and donors after allogeneic stem cell transplantation. TCRdb recomputed calls from the RT-PCR reads with MiXCR, one row per CDR3 protein. This sample carries about 110,000 distinct CDR3 sequences, roughly 35% of them seen once, and the ten largest clones take around 30%. Input material: blood, either unsorted or a sorted T cell fraction (not recorded which). The receptor was isolated from a human donor who was either an allogeneic HSCT recipient or a stem cell or donor lymphocyte infusion donor (not recorded which). It is not recorded whose cells these are; they may come from a transplant donor.

The CDR3 spells CASRKLAGGPDSSTDTQYF. Here the CDR3 DNA reads TGTGCCAGCCGAAAACTAGCGGGAGGGCCCGATTCGAGCACAGATACGCAGTATTTT. This chain joins TRBV7-6 and TRBJ2-3, with TRBD2 identical over 13 bases. The CDR3 is made up of 19 amino acids. From germline, CDR1 is SGHVS and CDR2 FNYEAQ. Trimming cost V 8 bases and J 0 bases; bases outside gene matches: 14.